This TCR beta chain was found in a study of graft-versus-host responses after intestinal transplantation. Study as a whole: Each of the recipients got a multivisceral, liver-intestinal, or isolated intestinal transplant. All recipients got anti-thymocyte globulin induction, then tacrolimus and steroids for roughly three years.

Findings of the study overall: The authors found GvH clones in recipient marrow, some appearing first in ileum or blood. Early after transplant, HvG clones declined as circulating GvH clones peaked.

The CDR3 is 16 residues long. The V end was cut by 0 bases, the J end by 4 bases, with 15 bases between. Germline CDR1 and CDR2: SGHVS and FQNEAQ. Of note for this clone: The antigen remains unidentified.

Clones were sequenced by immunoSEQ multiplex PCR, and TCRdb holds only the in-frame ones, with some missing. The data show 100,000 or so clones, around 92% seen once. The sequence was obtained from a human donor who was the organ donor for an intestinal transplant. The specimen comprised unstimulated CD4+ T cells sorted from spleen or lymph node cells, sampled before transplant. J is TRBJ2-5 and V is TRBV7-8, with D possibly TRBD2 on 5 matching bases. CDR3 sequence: CASSLARLPTSETQYF. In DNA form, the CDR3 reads TGTGCCAGCAGCTTAGCAAGACTACCCACGTCAGAGACCCAGTACTTC.